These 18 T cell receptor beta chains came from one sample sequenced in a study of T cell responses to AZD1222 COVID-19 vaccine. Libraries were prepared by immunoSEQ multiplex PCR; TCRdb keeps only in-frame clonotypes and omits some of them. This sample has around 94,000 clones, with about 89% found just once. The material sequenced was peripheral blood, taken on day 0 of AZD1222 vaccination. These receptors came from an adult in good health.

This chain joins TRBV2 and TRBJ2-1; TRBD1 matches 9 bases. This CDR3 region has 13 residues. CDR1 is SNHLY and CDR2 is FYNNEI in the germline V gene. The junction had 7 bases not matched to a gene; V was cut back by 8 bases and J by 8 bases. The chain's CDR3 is CASEKQGADEQFF. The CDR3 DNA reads TGTGCCAGCGAAAAACAGGGGGCTGATGAGCAGTTCTTC.

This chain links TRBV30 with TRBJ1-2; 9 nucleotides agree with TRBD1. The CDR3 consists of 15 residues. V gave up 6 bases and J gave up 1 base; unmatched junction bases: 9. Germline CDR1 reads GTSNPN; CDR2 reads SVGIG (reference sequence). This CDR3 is CACTWTGEINYGYTF. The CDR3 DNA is TGTGCCTGTACTTGGACAGGGGAGATTAACTATGGCTACACCTTC.

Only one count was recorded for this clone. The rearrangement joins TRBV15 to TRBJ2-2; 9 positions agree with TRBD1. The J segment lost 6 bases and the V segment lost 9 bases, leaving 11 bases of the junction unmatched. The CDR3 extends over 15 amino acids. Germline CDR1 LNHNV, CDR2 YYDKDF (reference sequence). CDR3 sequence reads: CATAFQTGGAGELFF. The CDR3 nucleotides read TGTGCCACTGCCTTTCAGACAGGGGGTGCCGGGGAGCTGTTTTTT.

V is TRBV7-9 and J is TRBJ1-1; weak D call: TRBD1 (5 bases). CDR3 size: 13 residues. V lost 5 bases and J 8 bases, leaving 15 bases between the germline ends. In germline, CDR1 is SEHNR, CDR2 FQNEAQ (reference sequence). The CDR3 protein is CASSPRGPVEAFF. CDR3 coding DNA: TGTGCCAGCAGCCCTAGGGGACCGGTAGAAGCTTTCTTT. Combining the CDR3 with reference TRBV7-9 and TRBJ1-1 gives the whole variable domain DTGVSQNPRHKITKRGQNVTFRCDPISEHNRLYWYRQTLGQGPEFLTYFQNEAQLEKSRLLSDRFSAERPKGSFSTLEIQRTEQGDSAMYLCASSPRGPVEAFFGQGTRLTVV.

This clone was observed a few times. The CDR3: CASSLGQASRGELFF. CDR3 DNA: TGTGCCAGCAGCTTAGGACAGGCGAGCCGCGGGGAGCTGTTTTTT. The chain has TRBV7-2 and TRBJ2-2, with D possibly being TRBD1 (6 bases). Germline V lookup: CDR1 SGHTA, CDR2 FQGNSA. V shed 1 base and J shed 7 bases, with 13 bases lying between them. This CDR3 contains 15 residues.

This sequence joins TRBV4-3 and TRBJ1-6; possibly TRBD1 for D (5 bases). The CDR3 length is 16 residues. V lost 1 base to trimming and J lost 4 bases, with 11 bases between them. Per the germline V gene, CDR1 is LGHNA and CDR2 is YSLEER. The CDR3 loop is CASSQGQGPYNSPLHF. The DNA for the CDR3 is TGCGCCAGCAGCCAAGGCCAGGGTCCTTATAATTCACCCCTCCACTTT.

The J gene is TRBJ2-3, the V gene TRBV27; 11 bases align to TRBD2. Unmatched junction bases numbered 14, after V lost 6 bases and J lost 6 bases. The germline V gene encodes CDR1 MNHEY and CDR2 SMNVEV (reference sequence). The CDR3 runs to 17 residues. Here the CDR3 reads CASSSQGLAAPGDTQYF. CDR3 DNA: TGTGCCAGCAGCAGTCAGGGACTAGCGGCCCCGGGGGATACGCAGTATTTT.

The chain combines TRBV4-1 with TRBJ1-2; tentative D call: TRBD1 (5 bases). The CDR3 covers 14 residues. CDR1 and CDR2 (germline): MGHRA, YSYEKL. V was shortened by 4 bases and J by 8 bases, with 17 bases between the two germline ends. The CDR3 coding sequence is TGCGCCAGCAGCCCTCCCGGGACGAAAGGGGGCTACACCTTC. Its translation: CASSPPGTKGGYTF.

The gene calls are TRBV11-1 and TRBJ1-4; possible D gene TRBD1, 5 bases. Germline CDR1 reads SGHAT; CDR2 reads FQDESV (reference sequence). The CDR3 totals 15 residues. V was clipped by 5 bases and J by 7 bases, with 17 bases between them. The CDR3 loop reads CASSERSQGGEKLFF. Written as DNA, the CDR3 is TGTGCCAGCAGCGAAAGGAGTCAGGGAGGTGAAAAACTGTTTTTT.

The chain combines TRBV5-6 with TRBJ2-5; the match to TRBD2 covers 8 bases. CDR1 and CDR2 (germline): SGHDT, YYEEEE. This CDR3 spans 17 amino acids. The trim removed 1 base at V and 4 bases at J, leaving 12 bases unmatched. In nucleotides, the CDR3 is TGTGCCAGCAGCTTGTATGTGCGGGGGGCCTCCCTAGAGACCCAGTACTTC. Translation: CASSLYVRGASLETQYF.

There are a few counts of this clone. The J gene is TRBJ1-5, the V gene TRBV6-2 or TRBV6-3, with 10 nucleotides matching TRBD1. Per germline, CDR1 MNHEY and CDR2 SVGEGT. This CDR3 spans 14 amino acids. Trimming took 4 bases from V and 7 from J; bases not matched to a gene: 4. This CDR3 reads CASSSTGGGQPQHF. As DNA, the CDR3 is TGTGCCAGCAGTTCGACAGGGGGCGGACAGCCCCAGCATTTT.

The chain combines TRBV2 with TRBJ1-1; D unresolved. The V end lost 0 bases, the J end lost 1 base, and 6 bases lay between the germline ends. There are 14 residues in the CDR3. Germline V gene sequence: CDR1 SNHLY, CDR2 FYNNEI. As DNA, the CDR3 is TGTGCCAGCAGTGAAGCGCTGGGGAACACTGAAGCTTTCTTT. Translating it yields CASSEALGNTEAFF.

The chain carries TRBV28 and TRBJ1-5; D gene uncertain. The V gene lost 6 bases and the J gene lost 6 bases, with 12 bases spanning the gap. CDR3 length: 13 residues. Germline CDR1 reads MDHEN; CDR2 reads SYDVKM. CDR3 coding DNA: TGTGCCAGCAGCACTTTTGATATTCAGCCCCAGCATTTT. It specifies CASSTFDIQPQHF. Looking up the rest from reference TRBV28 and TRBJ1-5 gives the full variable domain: DVKVTQSSRYLVKRTGEKVFLECVQDMDHENMFWYRQDPGLGLRLIYFSYDVKMKEKGDIPEGYSVSREKKERFSLILESASTNQTSMYLCASSTFDIQPQHFGDGTRLSIL.

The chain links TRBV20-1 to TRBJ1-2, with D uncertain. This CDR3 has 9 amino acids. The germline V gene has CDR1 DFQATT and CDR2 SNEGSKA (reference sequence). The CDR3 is CSVRSGYTF. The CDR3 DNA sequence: TGCAGCGTGCGTTCTGGCTACACCTTC.

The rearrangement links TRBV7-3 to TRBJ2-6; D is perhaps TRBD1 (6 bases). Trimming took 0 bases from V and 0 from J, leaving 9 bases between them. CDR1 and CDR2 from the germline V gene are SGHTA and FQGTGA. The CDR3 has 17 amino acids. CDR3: CASSLTGASSGANVLTF. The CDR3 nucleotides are TGTGCCAGCAGCTTAACGGGGGCCAGCTCTGGGGCCAACGTCCTGACTTTC. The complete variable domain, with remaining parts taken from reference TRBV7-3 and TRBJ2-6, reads GAGVSQTPSNKVTEKGKYVELRCDPISGHTALYWYRQSLGQGPEFLIYFQGTGAADDSGLPNDRFFAVRPEGSVSTLKIQRTERGDSAVYLCASSLTGASSGANVLTFGAGSRLTVL.

The CDR3 spells CASSTWAIEAFF. As DNA, the CDR3 is TGTGCCAGCAGCACATGGGCCATCGAAGCTTTCTTT. This rearrangement joins TRBV7-9 to TRBJ1-1; D is unclear. CDR3 length equals 12 residues. CDR1 and CDR2 from the germline V gene are SEHNR and FQNEAQ (reference sequence). Trimming shortened V by 5 bases and J by 8 bases, and 12 bases separated the two germline ends. Drawing the rest from reference TRBV7-9 and TRBJ1-1, the complete variable domain is DTGVSQNPRHKITKRGQNVTFRCDPISEHNRLYWYRQTLGQGPEFLTYFQNEAQLEKSRLLSDRFSAERPKGSFSTLEIQRTEQGDSAMYLCASSTWAIEAFFGQGTRLTVV.

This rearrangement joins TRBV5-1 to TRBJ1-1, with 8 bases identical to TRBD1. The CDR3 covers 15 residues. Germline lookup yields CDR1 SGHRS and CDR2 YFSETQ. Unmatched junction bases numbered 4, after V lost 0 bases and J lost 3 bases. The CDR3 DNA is TGCGCCAGCAGCTTGGGACAGGGGAGGCACACTGAAGCTTTCTTT. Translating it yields CASSLGQGRHTEAFF.

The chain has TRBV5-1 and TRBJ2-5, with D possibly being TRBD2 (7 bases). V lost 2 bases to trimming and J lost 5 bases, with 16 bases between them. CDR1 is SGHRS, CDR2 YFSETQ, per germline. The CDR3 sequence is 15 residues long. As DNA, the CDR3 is TGCGCCAGCAGCTTCCCGGGGGGCCGGGGGGAGACCCAGTACTTC. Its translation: CASSFPGGRGETQYF.